Presented here are 5 T cell receptor beta chains from one specimen sequenced in a study of cytomegalovirus exposure and HLA in healthy donors. TCRdb keeps only in-frame clones here, not all; method: immunoSEQ multiplex PCR. This table has 57,000 or so clones, roughly 91% appearing once. Material: PBMCs. The source is a woman aged 25 to 39 in good health and CMV-seronegative.

The V call is TRBV6-5, the J call TRBJ2-7; a weak D match, TRBD2 (6 bases). CDR1 is MNHEY, CDR2 SVGAGI, per germline. The CDR3 has 12 residues. V shed 10 bases and J shed 3 bases, with 13 bases lying between them. The chain's CDR3 is CATGVGGYEQYF. Here the CDR3 DNA reads TGTGCCACGGGGGTGGGCGGCTACGAGCAGTACTTC.

The chain uses TRBV9 and TRBJ2-5, with TRBD2 as a possible D gene (5 bases). Germline CDR1 SGDLS, CDR2 YYNGEE. V was shortened by 0 bases and J by 4 bases, with 16 bases between the two germline ends. This CDR3 contains 16 residues. Here the CDR3 reads CASSVGVPGVLETQYF. The DNA for the CDR3 is TGTGCCAGCAGCGTAGGAGTTCCCGGGGTTTTAGAGACCCAGTACTTC.

CDR3 amino acids: CASSLPGADYNEQFF. The CDR3 DNA follows: TGTGCCAGCAGTTTACCAGGGGCTGACTACAATGAGCAGTTCTTC. The rearrangement links TRBV27 to TRBJ2-1; TRBD1 is a possible D gene (6 bases). The CDR3 consists of 15 residues. Germline V gene lookup returns CDR1 MNHEY and CDR2 SMNVEV (reference sequence). Trimming removed 2 bases at V and 3 bases at J, with 11 bases between.

This chain links TRBV19 with TRBJ1-1, with 9 bases identical to TRBD1. Unmatched junction bases numbered 8, after V lost 9 bases and J lost 3 bases. The CDR3 is 14 amino acids. CDR1 and CDR2 from the germline V gene are LNHDA and SQIVND (reference sequence). CDR3 loop: CASLNRGQDTEAFF. The CDR3 DNA reads as TGTGCCAGCTTGAACAGGGGGCAGGACACTGAAGCTTTCTTT.

The chain employs TRBV5-3 and TRBJ2-1; the D is unclear. TRBV5-3 is filed as an ORF, its function uncertain. V shed 1 base and J shed 12 bases, with 11 bases lying between them. The CDR3 spans 12 residues. CDR3 loop: CARSLFSTGQFF. The DNA for the CDR3 is TGTGCCAGAAGCTTGTTTTCTACGGGGCAGTTCTTC.